The 2 T cell receptor beta chains in this list originate from one sample, sequenced in a study of cytomegalovirus exposure and HLA in healthy donors. PCR primers comprised 60 Vbeta and 13 Jbeta primers. The table came from immunoSEQ multiplex PCR; TCRdb's copy has only in-frame clones and leaves some out. The sample includes 110,000 to 150,000 clones, almost 80% of them seen just once. The sequenced material came from PBMCs. All receptors come from a man aged 18 to 30 in good health and CMV-seronegative.

The V gene is TRBV7-9, the J gene TRBJ2-5, with D maybe TRBD1 (7 bases). The CDR3 length is 14 residues. Germline CDR1 SEHNR, CDR2 FQNEAQ (reference sequence). V lost 2 bases and J lost 4, with 11 bases in between. Written as DNA, the CDR3 is TGTGCCAGCAGCTTATTCCAGGGGGGAGAGACCCAGTACTTC. Translated, it gives CASSLFQGGETQYF.

V gene TRBV7-2 combines with J gene TRBJ2-7, with 8 bases aligning to TRBD1. Losses at the gene ends were 1 base for V and 3 bases for J; bases not matched to a gene: 5. The CDR3 has 15 amino acids. Germline values: CDR1 SGHTA, CDR2 FQGNSA. The CDR3 DNA follows: TGTGCCAGCAGCTTAGTCCGGACAGGGATCTACGAGCAGTACTTC. Encoded protein: CASSLVRTGIYEQYF.